The rows below give T cell receptor beta chains drawn from one sample of a study of prognosis after radiotherapy for stage I lung cancer. TCRdb re-derived calls from the multiplex PCR reads in MiXCR, one entry per CDR3 protein. Here the sample spans about 22,000 distinct CDR3 sequences, roughly 43% being singletons. Here the sequenced sample was PBMCs, taken before or after stereotactic body radiation therapy (not recorded which). These receptors were collected from a donor aged 50 or older with non-small cell lung cancer. Both conserved end residues are part of each CDR3. A D gene is named only where the DNA matches it firmly. Clone size appears in some rows only: once, few, many, or a class for an expanded clone.

D,J,size,length,V,DNA,CDR3
NA,TRBJ2-5,many,13,TRBV7-2,TGTGCCAGCAGCTCAGGGCCCAGAGAGACCCAGTACTTC,CASSSGPRETQYF
NA,TRBJ2-7,many,15,TRBV5-6,TGTGCCAGCAGCTCACCCTGGGGTACCTCCTACGAGCAGTACTTC,CASSSPWGTSYEQYF
NA,TRBJ1-2,few,15,TRBV19,TGTGCCAGTAGTAAACCGGACGGCTTACCCCGAGGCTACACCTTC,CASSKPDGLPRGYTF
TRBD1,TRBJ2-1,NA,17,TRBV7-4,TGTGCCAGCAGCTTAGGGGGGACAGTGGTTTCCTACAATGAGCAGTTCTTC,CASSLGGTVVSYNEQFF
TRBD1,TRBJ2-2,NA,17,TRBV19,TGTGCCAGTAGTGCGATTGGGGACAGGTTTAACACCGGGGAGCTGTTTTTT,CASSAIGDRFNTGELFF
NA,TRBJ2-3,many,12,TRBV27,TGTGCCAGCAGTGACAGGTCCGATACGCAGTATTTT,CASSDRSDTQYF
NA,TRBJ1-5,NA,12,TRBV20-1,TGCAGTGCTAGTCGGCGGGGGCAGCCCCAGCATTTT,CSASRRGQPQHF
NA,TRBJ2-6,few,17,TRBV28,TGTGCCAGCAGTTTAATAGGGTTCGGCTCTGGGGCCAACGTCCTGACTTTC,CASSLIGFGSGANVLTF
TRBD1,TRBJ2-5,many,13,TRBV6-2/TRBV6-3,TGTGCCAGCAGAAGGACAGGGGAAGTGACCCAGTACTTC,CASRRTGEVTQYF
TRBD1,TRBJ2-2,NA,15,TRBV5-1,TGCGCCAGCAGCTTGGTGGACAGGGTGACCGGGGAGCTGTTTTTT,CASSLVDRVTGELFF
NA,TRBJ1-2,once,12,TRBV6-1,TGTGCCAGCACTGAAGCTAACTATGGCTACACCTTC,CASTEANYGYTF
NA,TRBJ2-5,many,15,TRBV18,TGTGCCAGCTCACCATCTGGACGGGACCAAGAGACCCAGTACTTC,CASSPSGRDQETQYF